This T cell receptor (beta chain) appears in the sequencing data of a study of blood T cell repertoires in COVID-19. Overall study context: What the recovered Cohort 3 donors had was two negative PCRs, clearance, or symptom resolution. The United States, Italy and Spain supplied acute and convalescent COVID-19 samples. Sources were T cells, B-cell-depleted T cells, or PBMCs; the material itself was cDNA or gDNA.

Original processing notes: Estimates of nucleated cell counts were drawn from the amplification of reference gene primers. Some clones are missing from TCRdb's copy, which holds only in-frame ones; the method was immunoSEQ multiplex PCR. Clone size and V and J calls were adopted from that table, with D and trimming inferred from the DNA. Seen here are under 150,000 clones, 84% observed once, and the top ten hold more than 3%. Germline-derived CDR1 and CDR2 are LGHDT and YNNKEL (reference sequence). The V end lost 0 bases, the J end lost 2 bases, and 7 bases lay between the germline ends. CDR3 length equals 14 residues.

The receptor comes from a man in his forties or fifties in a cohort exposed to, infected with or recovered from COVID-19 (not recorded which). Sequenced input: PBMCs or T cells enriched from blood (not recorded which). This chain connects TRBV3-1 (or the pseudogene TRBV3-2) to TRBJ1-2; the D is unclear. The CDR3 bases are TGTGCCAGCAGCCAAGACAGGTACAACTATGGCTACACCTTC. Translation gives CASSQDRYNYGYTF.